The 26 T cell receptor beta chains given below trace back to one sample, sequenced in a study of T cells after yellow fever vaccination. TCRdb independently ran MiXCR on the 5' RACE reads; one entry per CDR3 protein. The table has under 700,000 distinct CDR3 sequences, 17% seen once. The material sequenced was PBMCs, taken 4 to 6 days after the first yellow fever vaccination. All receptors come from a man aged 18-30 years who received the YFV17D yellow fever vaccine.

This chain links TRBV9 with TRBJ2-1, with D perhaps matching TRBD1 (6 bases). This CDR3 comprises 13 residues. The V gene's germline CDR1 is SGDLS and CDR2 YYNGEE. V dropped 3 bases and J dropped 2 bases, with 6 bases sitting between them. The CDR3 reads CASSGTAYNEQFF. For the CDR3, the DNA is TGTGCCAGCAGCGGGACAGCCTACAATGAGCAGTTCTTC.

The chain joins TRBV2 to TRBJ2-3; a weak D match, TRBD2 (6 bases). Trimming cost V 6 bases and J 4 bases, with 14 bases left between them. This CDR3 is 14 amino acids long. Germline loops: CDR1 SNHLY, CDR2 FYNNEI. The CDR3 DNA reads as TGTGCCAGCAGAAGCGGGTCGGGAGCAGATACGCAGTATTTT. Residues: CASRSGSGADTQYF.

This clonotype was found a few times. The rearrangement joins TRBV20-1 to TRBJ2-3, with a weak D call TRBD2 (6 bases). The V end was cut by 2 bases, the J end by 4 bases, with 7 bases between. Germline CDR1 is DFQATT and CDR2 is SNEGSKA (reference sequence). The CDR3 extends over 12 amino acids. CDR3 loop: CSARTSPDTQYF. The CDR3 region has the DNA TGCAGTGCTAGAACTAGCCCAGATACGCAGTATTTT.

This clonotype was seen only a few times. V usage is TRBV4-2 and J usage is TRBJ2-2, with a possible D match to TRBD1 (6 bases). The CDR3 contains 15 residues. From germline, CDR1 is LGHNA and CDR2 YNFKEQ. The ends were cut back, 0 bases at V and 5 bases at J, with 10 bases in the middle. This CDR3 reads CASSQEGARTGELFF. Written as DNA, the CDR3 is TGTGCCAGCAGCCAAGAGGGGGCCCGGACCGGGGAGCTGTTTTTT.

This clonotype was seen many times. The chain uses TRBV4-1 and TRBJ1-5; D is uncertain. V lost 4 bases, J lost 4 bases, and 11 bases lay in between. The CDR3 consists of 14 residues. Germline V gene sequence: CDR1 MGHRA, CDR2 YSYEKL. CDR3 sequence: CASSPPSLNQPQHF. The CDR3 nucleotides read TGCGCCAGCAGCCCCCCGAGCCTAAATCAGCCCCAGCATTTT.

This chain joins TRBV20-1 and TRBJ2-3; D gene ambiguous. Germline V lookup: CDR1 DFQATT, CDR2 SNEGSKA (reference sequence). The V end was cut by 6 bases, the J end by 3 bases, with 7 bases between. The CDR3 is made up of 11 amino acids. The CDR3 DNA reads as TGCAGTGCCATCCGAACAGATACGCAGTATTTT. It is translated as CSAIRTDTQYF.

The V gene is TRBV20-1, the J gene TRBJ2-1; D perhaps matches TRBD1 (5 bases). Per germline, CDR1 DFQATT and CDR2 SNEGSKA (reference sequence). The CDR3 runs to 13 residues. Between the trimmed V and J ends, which lost 5 bases and 1 base, there was a span of 9 bases. The CDR3 sequence is CSALGHSYNEQFF. The CDR3 coding sequence is TGCAGTGCTCTTGGACATTCCTACAATGAGCAGTTCTTC.

The chain carries TRBV7-8 and TRBJ1-1; possibly TRBD1 for D (5 bases). Germline V lookup: CDR1 SGHVS, CDR2 FQNEAQ. With 8 bases removed from V and 4 bases from J, the gap between germline ends came to 14 bases. The CDR3 runs 13 residues. DNA of the CDR3: TGTGCCAGCCAAGGGGCGAGGAGCACTGAAGCTTTCTTT. Translated, it gives CASQGARSTEAFF.

The V call is TRBV11-2, the J call TRBJ1-3; D gene ambiguous. Germline V CDR1 and CDR2: SGHAT, FQNNGV. The CDR3 has 12 amino acids. V was trimmed by 5 bases and J by 8 bases, leaving 10 bases between them. CDR3: CASSVRVDTIYF. CDR3 in DNA: TGTGCCAGCAGCGTGAGGGTTGACACCATATATTTT.

CDR3 region: CASSQDHRRGAHEQYF. The CDR3 bases are TGCGCCAGCAGCCAAGATCACCGGCGGGGGGCCCACGAGCAGTACTTC. The J gene is TRBJ2-7, the V gene TRBV4-1; 8 bases are a match to TRBD2. Trimming cost V 0 bases and J 5 bases; bases outside gene matches: 9. The length of the CDR3 is 16 residues. Germline V CDR1 and CDR2: MGHRA, YSYEKL.

This clonotype was observed many times. In DNA form, the CDR3 reads TGCGCCAGCAGCTTGGGCAGCCTACACACCTTC. Translation: CASSLGSLHTF. The rearrangement uses TRBV5-1 and TRBJ1-2; D is undetermined. Germline CDR1 and CDR2: SGHRS and YFSETQ. The V end lost 0 bases, the J end lost 12 bases, and 9 bases lay between the germline ends. The CDR3 contains 11 residues.

The chain employs TRBV6-5 and TRBJ2-5; tentative D call: TRBD1 (5 bases). Trimming left V 2 bases short and J 2 bases short, with 9 bases between. Germline-derived CDR1 and CDR2 are MNHEY and SVGAGI. The CDR3 has 14 residues. The CDR3 DNA reads TGTGCCAGCAGTTACGGGGCTTTACAAGAGACCCAGTACTTC. Translated, it gives CASSYGALQETQYF.

CDR3 coding DNA: TGTGCCAGCAGCCCTCAAGGAACCGGGACCGGGGAGCTGTTTTTT. Amino acids: CASSPQGTGTGELFF. The rearrangement links TRBV7-2 to TRBJ2-2; no clear D gene. The CDR3 has 15 amino acids. Between the trimmed V and J ends, which lost 5 bases and 5 bases, there was a span of 15 bases. Germline-derived CDR1 and CDR2 are SGHTA and FQGNSA.

V usage is TRBV2 and J usage is TRBJ2-7; 8 bases are a match to TRBD1. Germline values: CDR1 SNHLY, CDR2 FYNNEI. The CDR3 is 14 amino acids. V trimming: 4 bases; J trimming: 5 bases; junction bases outside the gene matches: 7. The CDR3 loop is CASSGTGTIHEQYF. The CDR3 DNA follows: TGTGCCAGCAGTGGGACAGGGACAATCCACGAGCAGTACTTC. Drawing the rest from reference TRBV2 and TRBJ2-7, the complete variable domain is EPEVTQTPSHQVTQMGQEVILRCVPISNHLYFYWYRQILGQKVEFLVSFYNNEISEKSEIFDDQFSVERPDGSNFTLKIRSTKLEDSAMYFCASSGTGTIHEQYFGPGTRLTVT.

V is TRBV10-3 and J is TRBJ1-1; possibly TRBD1 for D (5 bases). Between the trimmed V and J ends, which lost 0 bases and 8 bases, there was a span of 19 bases. From germline, CDR1 is ENHRY and CDR2 SYGVKD. The CDR3 contains 16 residues. The DNA for the CDR3 is TGTGCCATCAGTGAGTCGGACAATCCACTAAGGGCGGAAGCTTTCTTT. Encoded protein: CAISESDNPLRAEAFF.

This clonotype has just a few counts. The chain carries TRBV6-5 and TRBJ1-2; D call uncertain. The CDR3 length is 15 residues. Germline lookup yields CDR1 MNHEY and CDR2 SVGAGI. Between the trimmed V and J ends, which lost 5 bases and 9 bases, there was a span of 22 bases. CDR3 DNA: TGTGCCAGCAGTCACCCTAGAAATCTGCCGCACCGCTACACCTTC. Amino acids: CASSHPRNLPHRYTF.

This clonotype has a handful of counts. The chain carries TRBV21-1 and TRBJ1-2. TRBV21-1 is assigned pseudogene status. The CDR3 spans 15 residues. CDR3 protein: CASKTTGGLLNGYTF. In nucleotides, the CDR3 is TGTGCCAGCAAAACTACGGGAGGGCTCTTAAATGGCTACACCTTC.

The chain combines TRBV5-4 with TRBJ1-1, with D hard to call. Trimming took off 2 bases at V and 0 bases at J, with 11 bases between the two ends. The CDR3 spans 15 residues. Looked up from germline, CDR1 is SGHNT and CDR2 is YYREEE (reference sequence). CDR3 protein: CASSFGGGLNTEAFF. CDR3 sequence (DNA): TGTGCCAGCAGCTTCGGTGGTGGATTGAACACTGAAGCTTTCTTT.

The chain is built from TRBV27 and TRBJ1-4; D is unclear. This CDR3 region has 15 residues. V gave up 3 bases and J gave up 5 bases, with 13 bases separating them. Germline V lookup: CDR1 MNHEY, CDR2 SMNVEV (reference sequence). CDR3 coding DNA: TGTGCCAGCAGTTTTACCGCCCTTCAGAATGAAAAACTGTTTTTT. It specifies CASSFTALQNEKLFF.

The table lists this clonotype with a few counts. The chain links TRBV6-5 to TRBJ2-7, with D hard to call. CDR1 is MNHEY, CDR2 SVGAGI, per germline. The CDR3 sequence is 13 residues long. V was cut by 3 bases and J by 1 base, with 7 bases left in between. The CDR3 DNA follows: TGTGCCAGCAGTTATTCGGATTCCTACGAGCAGTACTTC. It is translated as CASSYSDSYEQYF.

V usage is TRBV4-3 and J usage is TRBJ2-5; D is unclear. V was shortened by 3 bases and J by 5 bases, with 10 bases between the two germline ends. This CDR3 contains 13 residues. Germline CDR1 is LGHNA and CDR2 is YSLEER. The CDR3 DNA reads as TGCGCCAGCAGCCAGCAGCTAGTGGAGACCCAGTACTTC. This encodes CASSQQLVETQYF.

This clonotype was detected only a few times. V and J are TRBV7-2 and TRBJ1-5, with D possibly being TRBD1 (5 bases). Deletions cut 2 bases from V and 7 bases from J, with 15 bases between. Looked up from germline, CDR1 is SGHTA and CDR2 is FQGNSA. The CDR3 consists of 15 residues. The CDR3 region has the DNA TGTGCCAGCAGCTTACGGGGCCAAGGAGGACAGCCCCAGCATTTT. Translating it yields CASSLRGQGGQPQHF.

This clonotype has a handful of counts. The chain carries TRBV20-1 and TRBJ1-2; TRBD1 is a possible D gene (6 bases). The CDR3 spans 12 residues. The V end lost 4 bases, the J end lost 8 bases, and 14 bases lay between the germline ends. The germline V gene has CDR1 DFQATT and CDR2 SNEGSKA (reference sequence). The CDR3 reads CSATEQGGGYTF. The CDR3 region has the DNA TGCAGTGCTACCGAACAGGGTGGCGGCTACACCTTC.

V gene TRBV27 combines with J gene TRBJ2-5; the D gene could be TRBD1 or TRBD2 (5 bases each). Trimming took 4 bases from V and 5 from J, leaving 14 bases between them. CDR1 is MNHEY and CDR2 is SMNVEV in the germline V gene (reference sequence). The CDR3 covers 14 residues. CDR3 sequence: CASSSGATAETQYF. CDR3 DNA: TGTGCCAGCAGTTCCGGGGCGACGGCTGAGACCCAGTACTTC.

This chain joins TRBV11-3 and TRBJ2-1; tentatively, D is TRBD1 or TRBD2 (6 bases each). The CDR3 is 14 amino acids. V gave up 3 bases and J gave up 4 bases, with 10 bases separating them. Germline values: CDR1 SGHNT, CDR2 YENEEA. CDR3 nucleotides: TGTGCCAGCAGCTTCGGGGGCAGGTACAATGAGCAGTTCTTC. Amino acids: CASSFGGRYNEQFF.

The chain combines TRBV3-1 with TRBJ1-3; D is uncertain. There are 14 residues in the CDR3. V was trimmed by 0 bases and J by 2 bases, leaving 5 bases between them. Germline lookup yields CDR1 LGHDT and CDR2 YNNKEL (reference sequence). CDR3 amino acids: CASSQEGTGNTIYF. CDR3 DNA: TGTGCCAGCAGCCAAGAAGGAACTGGAAACACCATATATTTT.